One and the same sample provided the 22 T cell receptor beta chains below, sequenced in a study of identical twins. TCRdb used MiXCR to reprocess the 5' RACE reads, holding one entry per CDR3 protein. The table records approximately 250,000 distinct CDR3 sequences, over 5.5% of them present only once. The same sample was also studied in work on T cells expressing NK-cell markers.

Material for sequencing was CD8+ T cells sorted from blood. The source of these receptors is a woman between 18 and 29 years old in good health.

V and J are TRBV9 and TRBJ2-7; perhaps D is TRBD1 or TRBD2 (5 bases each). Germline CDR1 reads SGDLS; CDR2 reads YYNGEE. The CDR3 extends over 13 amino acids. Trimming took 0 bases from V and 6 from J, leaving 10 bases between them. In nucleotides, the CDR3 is TGTGCCAGCAGCGTAGATACCGGGGCCGAGCAGTACTTC. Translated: CASSVDTGAEQYF.

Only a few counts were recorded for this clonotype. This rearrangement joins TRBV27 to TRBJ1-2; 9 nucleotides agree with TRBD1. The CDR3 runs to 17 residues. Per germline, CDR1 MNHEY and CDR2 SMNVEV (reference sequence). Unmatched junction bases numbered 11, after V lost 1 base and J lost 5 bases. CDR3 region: CASSLYNFDRGIYGYTF. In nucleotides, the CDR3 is TGTGCCAGCAGTTTATACAACTTTGACAGGGGGATATATGGCTACACCTTC.

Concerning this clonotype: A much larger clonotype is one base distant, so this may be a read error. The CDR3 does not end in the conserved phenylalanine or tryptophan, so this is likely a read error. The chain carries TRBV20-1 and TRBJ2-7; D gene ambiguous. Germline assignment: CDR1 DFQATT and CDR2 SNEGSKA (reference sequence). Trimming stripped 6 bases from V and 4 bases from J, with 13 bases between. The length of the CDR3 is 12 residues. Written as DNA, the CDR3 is TGCAGTGCCGAGGCTACCTCGTACGAGCAGTACCTC. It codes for CSAEATSYEQYL.

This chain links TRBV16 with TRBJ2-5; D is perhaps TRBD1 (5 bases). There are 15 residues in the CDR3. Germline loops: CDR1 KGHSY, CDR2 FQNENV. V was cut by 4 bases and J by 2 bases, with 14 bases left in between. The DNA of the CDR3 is TGTGCCAGCAGCCTCGCCGCTCACAGGCAAGAGACCCAGTACTTC. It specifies CASSLAAHRQETQYF.

The CDR3 is CASSDRDRAISYEQYF. The CDR3 DNA is TGTGCCAGCAGCGACCGGGACAGGGCCATCTCCTACGAGCAGTACTTC. J is TRBJ2-7 and V is TRBV7-9; 9 bases align to TRBD1. The CDR3 has 16 residues. The V and J ends lost 5 bases and 0 bases, in that order; junction bases with no gene match: 8. Germline V gene lookup returns CDR1 SEHNR and CDR2 FQNEAQ (reference sequence).

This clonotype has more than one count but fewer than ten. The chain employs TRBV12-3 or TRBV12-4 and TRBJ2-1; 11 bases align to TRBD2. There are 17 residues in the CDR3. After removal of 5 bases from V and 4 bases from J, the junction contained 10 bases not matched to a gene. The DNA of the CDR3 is TGTGCCAGCAGTGTCGGGGCCGGGACTAGCGGTTACAATGAGCAGTTCTTC. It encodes CASSVGAGTSGYNEQFF.

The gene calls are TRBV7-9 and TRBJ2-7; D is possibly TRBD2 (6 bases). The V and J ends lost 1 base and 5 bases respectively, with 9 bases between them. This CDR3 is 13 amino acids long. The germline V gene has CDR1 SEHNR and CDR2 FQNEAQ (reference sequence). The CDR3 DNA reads TGTGCCAGCAGCTTAGGAACGGGAGACGAGCAGTACTTC. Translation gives CASSLGTGDEQYF.

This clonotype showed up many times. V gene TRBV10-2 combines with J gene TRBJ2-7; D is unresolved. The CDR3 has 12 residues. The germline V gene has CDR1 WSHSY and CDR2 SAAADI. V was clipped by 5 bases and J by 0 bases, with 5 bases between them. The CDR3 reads CASSTSSYEQYF. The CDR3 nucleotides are TGCGCCAGCAGTACCTCCTCCTACGAGCAGTACTTC.

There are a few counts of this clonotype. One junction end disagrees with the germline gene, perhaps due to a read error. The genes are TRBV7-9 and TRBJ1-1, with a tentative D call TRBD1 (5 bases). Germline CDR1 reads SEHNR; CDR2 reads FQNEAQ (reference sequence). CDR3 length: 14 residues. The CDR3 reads CASSGGRSNTEAIF. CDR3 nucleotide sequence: TGTGCCAGCAGCGGGGGACGGTCGAACACTGAAGCTATCTTT.

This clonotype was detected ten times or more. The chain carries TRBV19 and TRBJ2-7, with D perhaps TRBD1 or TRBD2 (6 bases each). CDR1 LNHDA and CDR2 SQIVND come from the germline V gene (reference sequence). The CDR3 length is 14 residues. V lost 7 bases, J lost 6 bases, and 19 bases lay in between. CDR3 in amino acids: CASTATGTGGEQYF. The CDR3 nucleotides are TGTGCCAGTACCGCCACAGGGACCGGGGGCGAGCAGTACTTC.

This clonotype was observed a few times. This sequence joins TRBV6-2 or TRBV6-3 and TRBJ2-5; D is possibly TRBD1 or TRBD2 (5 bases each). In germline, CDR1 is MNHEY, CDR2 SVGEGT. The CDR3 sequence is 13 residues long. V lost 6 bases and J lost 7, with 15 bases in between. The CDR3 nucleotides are TGTGCCAGCAGCTCGGGTGGGGACGGGACCCAGTACTTC. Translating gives CASSSGGDGTQYF.

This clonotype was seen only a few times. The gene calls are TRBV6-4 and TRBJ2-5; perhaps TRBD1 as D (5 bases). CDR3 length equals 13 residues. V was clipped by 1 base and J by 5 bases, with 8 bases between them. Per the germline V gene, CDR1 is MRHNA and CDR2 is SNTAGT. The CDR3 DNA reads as TGTGCCAGCAGTGACTGGGCAGGGGAGACCCAGTACTTC. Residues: CASSDWAGETQYF.

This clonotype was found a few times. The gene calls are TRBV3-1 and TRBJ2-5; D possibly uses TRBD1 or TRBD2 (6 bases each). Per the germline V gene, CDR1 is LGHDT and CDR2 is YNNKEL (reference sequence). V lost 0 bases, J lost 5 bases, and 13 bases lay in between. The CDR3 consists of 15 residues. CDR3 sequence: CASSQDLGGRETQYF. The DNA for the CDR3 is TGTGCCAGCAGCCAAGATCTGGGGGGCCGGGAGACCCAGTACTTC.

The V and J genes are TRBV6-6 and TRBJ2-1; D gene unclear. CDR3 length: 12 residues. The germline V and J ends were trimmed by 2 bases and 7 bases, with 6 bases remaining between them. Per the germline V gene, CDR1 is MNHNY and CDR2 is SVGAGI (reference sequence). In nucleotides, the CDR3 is TGTGCCAGCAGTTACACGGAAAATGAGCAGTTCTTC. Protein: CASSYTENEQFF.

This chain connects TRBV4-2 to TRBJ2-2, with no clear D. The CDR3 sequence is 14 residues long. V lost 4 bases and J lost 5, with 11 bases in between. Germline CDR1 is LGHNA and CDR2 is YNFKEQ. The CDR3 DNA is TGTGCCAGCAGCCCCGGGTTGGGAACCGGGGAGCTGTTTTTT. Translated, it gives CASSPGLGTGELFF.

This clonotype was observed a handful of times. DNA for the CDR3: TGTGCCAGCAGCCAAGTTAACGGGGGGCGTCACGAGCAGTACTTC. Protein sequence: CASSQVNGGRHEQYF. The chain links TRBV3-1 to TRBJ2-7, with D maybe TRBD2 (7 bases). V was shortened by 1 base and J by 5 bases, with 15 bases between the two germline ends. The CDR3 is 15 residues long. The V gene's germline CDR1 is LGHDT and CDR2 YNNKEL (reference sequence).

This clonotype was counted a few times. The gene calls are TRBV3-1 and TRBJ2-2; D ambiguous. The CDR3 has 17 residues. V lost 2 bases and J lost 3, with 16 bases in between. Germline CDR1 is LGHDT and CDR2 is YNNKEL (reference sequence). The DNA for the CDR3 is TGTGCCAGCAGCCAAAGTCTCGCTATGACGGACACCGGGGAGCTGTTTTTT. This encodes CASSQSLAMTDTGELFF.

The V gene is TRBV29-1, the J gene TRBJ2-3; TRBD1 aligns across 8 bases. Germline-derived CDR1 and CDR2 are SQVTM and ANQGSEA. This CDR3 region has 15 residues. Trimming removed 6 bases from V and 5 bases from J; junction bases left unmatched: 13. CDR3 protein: CSVEGQEMVGDTQYF. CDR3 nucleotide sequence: TGCAGCGTCGAGGGACAGGAGATGGTAGGAGATACGCAGTATTTT.

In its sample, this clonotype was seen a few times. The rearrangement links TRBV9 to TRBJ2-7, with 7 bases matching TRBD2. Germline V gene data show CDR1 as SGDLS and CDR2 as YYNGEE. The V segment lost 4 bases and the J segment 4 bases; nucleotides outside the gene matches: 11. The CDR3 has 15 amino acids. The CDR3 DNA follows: TGTGCCAGCAGCCCAATGGGGGGGGGTCCGTACGAGCAGTACTTC. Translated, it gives CASSPMGGGPYEQYF.

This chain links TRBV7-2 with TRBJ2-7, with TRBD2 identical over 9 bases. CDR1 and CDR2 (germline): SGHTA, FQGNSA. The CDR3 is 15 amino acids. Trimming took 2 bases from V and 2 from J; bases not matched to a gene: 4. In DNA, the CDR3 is TGTGCCAGCAGCTTAAGGCTAGCGGGGACCTACGAGCAGTACTTC. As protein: CASSLRLAGTYEQYF.

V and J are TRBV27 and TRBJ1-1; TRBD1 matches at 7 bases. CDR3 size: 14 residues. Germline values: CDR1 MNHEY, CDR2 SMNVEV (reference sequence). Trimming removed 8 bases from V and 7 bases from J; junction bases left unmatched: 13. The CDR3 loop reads CASGPGRGANEAFF. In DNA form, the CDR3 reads TGTGCCAGCGGGCCTGGCAGGGGGGCCAATGAAGCTTTCTTT.

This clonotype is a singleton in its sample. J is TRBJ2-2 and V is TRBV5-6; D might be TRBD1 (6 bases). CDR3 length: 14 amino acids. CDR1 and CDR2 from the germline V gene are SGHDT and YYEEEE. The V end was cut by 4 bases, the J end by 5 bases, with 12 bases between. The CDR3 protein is CASSAGVGTGELFF. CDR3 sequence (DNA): TGTGCCAGCAGCGCAGGGGTGGGGACCGGGGAGCTGTTTTTT. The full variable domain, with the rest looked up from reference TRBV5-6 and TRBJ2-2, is DAGVTQSPTHLIKTRGQQVTLRCSPKSGHDTVSWYQQALGQGPQFIFQYYEEEERQRGNFPDRFSGHQFPNYSSELNVNALLLGDSALYLCASSAGVGTGELFFGEGSRLTVL.